The entry below describes one T cell receptor beta chain. This sample is part of a study of shared clonotypes between healthy human individuals. Study context: Aged between 18 and 49, the donors were a couple of women and a few men.

The naive CD8 population came from CD45RO-negative cells selected for CCR7, without terminally differentiated effector memory CD45RA+ cells. CDR1 and CDR2 (germline): MNHEY, SVGAGI. V was clipped by 5 bases and J by 3 bases; unmatched bases: 8. The CDR3 runs to 15 residues. Sequencing used immunoSEQ multiplex PCR; TCRdb keeps in-frame clones, though not all of them. In the table there are about 2 million clones, about 94% of which are singletons. Source material: naive CD8+ T cells sorted from blood. The origin of this receptor is a man between 18 and 35 years old in good health. V is TRBV6-5 and J is TRBJ1-2; 8 bases are a match to TRBD1. The CDR3 DNA follows: TGTGCCAGCAGTCCTGGACAGGGCGAGGACTATGGCTACACCTTC. This translates into CASSPGQGEDYGYTF.